These T cell receptor beta chains were read from a single sample in a study of PD-1 blockade in classical Hodgkin lymphoma. The method was immunoSEQ multiplex PCR; TCRdb's version includes in-frame clones alone and lacks a portion of them. This sample has roughly 35,000 clones, with about 90% found just once. The specimen comprised CD4+ T cells from blood, sampled before the fourth cycle of nivolumab. The receptors come from a human donor with classical Hodgkin lymphoma. CDR3s include the opening cysteine and the closing phenylalanine or tryptophan. D genes are given only for firm matches. Not all rows give a size; the values are once, few, many and, for expanded clones, a class.

D gene	clone size	V gene	J gene	CDR3 DNA	CDR3 protein
-	-	TRBV27	TRBJ1-2	TGTGCCAGCAGTTTGAACAGGGATGGCTATGGCTACACCTTC	CASSLNRDGYGYTF
-	-	TRBV5-1	TRBJ2-2	TGCGCCAGCAGCTTGGTCGCAAGCGCGAACACCGGGGAGCTGTTTTTT	CASSLVASANTGELFF
-	-	TRBV28	TRBJ2-7	TGTGCCAGCAGAGAGGGTGGGGAGCAGTACTTC	CASREGGEQYF
TRBD2	-	TRBV4-2	TRBJ2-7	TGTGCCAGCAGCCACCTTAGCGGGAGTTCCTACGAGCAGTACTTC	CASSHLSGSSYEQYF
-	-	TRBV5-8	TRBJ2-6	TGTGCCAGCGTGCCAGGGTGGGCTGGGGCCAACGTCCTGACTTTC	CASVPGWAGANVLTF
-	-	TRBV5-4	TRBJ2-5	TGTGCCAGCAGCTTGTGGGGGACTGAATATAAAGAGACCCAGTACTTC	CASSLWGTEYKETQYF
TRBD2	-	TRBV7-9	TRBJ2-1	TGTGCCAGCAGCTTAGTTCTAGCGGGAACGAATGAGCAGTTCTTC	CASSLVLAGTNEQFF
-	-	TRBV5-8	TRBJ2-2	TGTGCCAGCAGCTCCGGGGTGAACACCGGGGAGCTGTTTTTT	CASSSGVNTGELFF
-	-	TRBV28	TRBJ2-3	TGTGCCAGCAGTCAGATATCAGATACGCAGTATTTT	CASSQISDTQYF
TRBD2	-	TRBV18	TRBJ2-2	TGTGCCAGCTCAACCCGACTAGCGGGGACGAACACCGGGGAGCTGTTTTTT	CASSTRLAGTNTGELFF
-	-	TRBV27	TRBJ2-7	TGTGCCAGCAGTTTACTCGTGCCAGGCTTGGGGCTCTACGAGCAGTACTTC	CASSLLVPGLGLYEQYF
TRBD2	-	TRBV10-3	TRBJ2-1	TGTGCCATCGCGAGCGGGAGGGCCCAAAATGAGCAGTTCTTC	CAIASGRAQNEQFF
-	-	TRBV2	TRBJ2-7	TGTGCCAGCAGTGGGTACTCCTACGAGCAGTACTTC	CASSGYSYEQYF
TRBD1	-	TRBV19	TRBJ2-2	TGTGCCAGTACCTCACAGGGGGGAAAGTTCACCGGGGAGCTGTTTTTT	CASTSQGGKFTGELFF
-	-	TRBV5-6	TRBJ2-4	TGTGCCAGCAGCAGAGCCTTGAACATTCAGTACTTC	CASSRALNIQYF
TRBD1	-	TRBV6-1	TRBJ2-5	TGTGCCAGCACCGAAACAGGGGGCTGGGGGGAGACCCAGTACTTC	CASTETGGWGETQYF
-	-	TRBV11-2	TRBJ1-2	TGTGCCAGCTCCCAGGTTGGGGGAGGGGTCTATGGTTTTGGCTACACCTTC	CASSQVGGGVYGFGYTF
-	once	TRBV5-1	TRBJ2-1	TGCGCCAGCAGCTTGGGCTCTGTGGTGAGCGAGCAGTTCTTC	CASSLGSVVSEQFF
TRBD2	-	TRBV6-1	TRBJ2-1	TGTGCCAGCAGTGAGCTACCTGGGACTAGCGGGAGGAATGAGCAGTTCTTC	CASSELPGTSGRNEQFF
-	-	TRBV19	TRBJ1-2	TGTGCCAGTAGTATAGATAGGACAGCCCGGACTTACACCTTC	CASSIDRTARTYTF
TRBD2	-	TRBV7-7	TRBJ2-1	TGTGCCAGCAGCTCAGGAGGAAGCGGGAGAGGTATTTTCTCCTACAATGAGCAGTTCTTC	CASSSGGSGRGIFSYNEQFF
TRBD2	-	TRBV6-5	TRBJ2-7	TGTGCCAGCCGGAATAGCGGGAGGGCCGGGAACGAGCAGTACTTC	CASRNSGRAGNEQYF
-	-	TRBV30	TRBJ1-4	TGTGCCTGGAGTACGAGGGGAGAAAAACTGTTTTTT	CAWSTRGEKLFF
TRBD2	-	TRBV6-4	TRBJ2-7	TGTGCCAGCAGTGACTCGATGATAGGCGGGAGCTCCTACGAGCAGTACTTC	CASSDSMIGGSSYEQYF
-	-	TRBV13	TRBJ1-5	TGTGCCAGCAGCTTATCCCCAGGGGACCATCAGCCCCAGCATTTT	CASSLSPGDHQPQHF
TRBD1	-	TRBV6-5	TRBJ2-4	TGTGCCAGCAGTTGGGACAGAAAAAACATTCAGTACTTC	CASSWDRKNIQYF
-	-	TRBV5-1	TRBJ2-6	TGCGCCAGCAGCCCCGGTGGAGGGTCTGGGGCCAACGTCCTGACTTTC	CASSPGGGSGANVLTF
-	once	TRBV11-2	TRBJ2-7	TGTGCCAGCAGCCAAGGGTGGTCCGCTCTCTACGAGCAGTACTTC	CASSQGWSALYEQYF
-	-	TRBV7-2	TRBJ2-1	TGTGCCAGCAGGCCTTCAGGCTACCCTTACAATGAGCAGTTCTTC	CASRPSGYPYNEQFF
-	-	TRBV6-5	TRBJ2-2	TGTGCCAGCAGTTACTTAGTATCCGGGGAGCTGTTTTTT	CASSYLVSGELFF
TRBD2	-	TRBV2	TRBJ2-3	TGTGCCAGCAGGGGACAGCGGGAGGGGCCCCGGGGGTCGCAGTATTTT	CASRGQREGPRGSQYF